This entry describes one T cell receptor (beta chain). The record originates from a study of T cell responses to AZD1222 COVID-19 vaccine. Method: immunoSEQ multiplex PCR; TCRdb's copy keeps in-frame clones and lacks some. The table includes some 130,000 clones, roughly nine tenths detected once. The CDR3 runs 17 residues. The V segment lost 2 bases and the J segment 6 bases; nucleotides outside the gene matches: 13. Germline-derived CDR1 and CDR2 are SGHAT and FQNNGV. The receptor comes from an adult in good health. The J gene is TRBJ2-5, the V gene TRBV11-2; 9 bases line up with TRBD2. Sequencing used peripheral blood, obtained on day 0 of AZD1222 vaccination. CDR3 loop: CASSLSFGRGGPKTQYF. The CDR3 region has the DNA TGTGCCAGCAGCTTAAGCTTCGGGCGGGGGGGCCCGAAGACCCAGTACTTC. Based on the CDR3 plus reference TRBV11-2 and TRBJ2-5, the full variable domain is EAGVAQSPRYKIIEKRQSVAFWCNPISGHATLYWYQQILGQGPKLLIQFQNNGVVDDSQLPKDRFSAERLKGVDSTLKIQPAKLEDSAVYLCASSLSFGRGGPKTQYFGPGTRLLVL.